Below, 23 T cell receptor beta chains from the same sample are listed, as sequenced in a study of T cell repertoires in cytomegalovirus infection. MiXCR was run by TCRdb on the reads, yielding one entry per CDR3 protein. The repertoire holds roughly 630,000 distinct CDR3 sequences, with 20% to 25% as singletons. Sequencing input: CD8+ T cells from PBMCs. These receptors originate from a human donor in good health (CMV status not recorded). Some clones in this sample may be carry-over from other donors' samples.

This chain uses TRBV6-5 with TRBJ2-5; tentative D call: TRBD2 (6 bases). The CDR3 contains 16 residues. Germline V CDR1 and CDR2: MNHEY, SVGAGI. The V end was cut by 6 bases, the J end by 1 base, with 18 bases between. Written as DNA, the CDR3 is TGTGCCAGCAGAACCGGGACTCAACCCGGCCAAGAGACCCAGTACTTC. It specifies CASRTGTQPGQETQYF.

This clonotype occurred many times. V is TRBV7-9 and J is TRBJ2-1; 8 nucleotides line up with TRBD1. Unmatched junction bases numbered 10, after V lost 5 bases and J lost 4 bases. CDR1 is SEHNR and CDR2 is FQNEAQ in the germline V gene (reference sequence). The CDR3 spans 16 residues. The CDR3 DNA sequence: TGTGCCAGCAGCCCGAAGGACAGGGAACCTTACAATGAGCAGTTCTTC. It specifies CASSPKDREPYNEQFF.

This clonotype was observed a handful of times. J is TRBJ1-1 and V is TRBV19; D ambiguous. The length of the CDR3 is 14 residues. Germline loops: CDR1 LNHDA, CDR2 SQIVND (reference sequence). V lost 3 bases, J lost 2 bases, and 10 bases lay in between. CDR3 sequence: CASSMIGRNTEAFF. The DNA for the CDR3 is TGTGCCAGTAGTATGATTGGTCGTAACACTGAAGCTTTCTTT.

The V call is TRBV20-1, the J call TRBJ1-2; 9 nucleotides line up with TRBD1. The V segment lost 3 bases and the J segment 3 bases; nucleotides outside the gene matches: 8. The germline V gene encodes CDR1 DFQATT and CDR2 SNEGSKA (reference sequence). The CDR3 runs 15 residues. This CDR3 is CSASALQGAYYGYTF. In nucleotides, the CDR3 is TGCAGTGCTAGTGCCTTACAGGGGGCCTACTATGGCTACACCTTC.

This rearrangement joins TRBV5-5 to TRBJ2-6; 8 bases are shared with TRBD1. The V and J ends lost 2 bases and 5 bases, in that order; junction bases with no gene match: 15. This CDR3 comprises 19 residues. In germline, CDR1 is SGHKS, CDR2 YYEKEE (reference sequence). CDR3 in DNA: TGTGCCAGCAGCTTTCCGGGACAGGAACCGTATTCGAGGGCCAACGTCCTGACTTTC. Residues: CASSFPGQEPYSRANVLTF.

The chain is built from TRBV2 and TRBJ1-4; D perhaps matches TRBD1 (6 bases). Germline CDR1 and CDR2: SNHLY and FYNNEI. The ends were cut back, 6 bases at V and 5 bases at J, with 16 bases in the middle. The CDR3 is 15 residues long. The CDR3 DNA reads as TGTGCCAGCAGAGCCCGACAGGCCCTGAATGAAAAACTGTTTTTT. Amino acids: CASRARQALNEKLFF.

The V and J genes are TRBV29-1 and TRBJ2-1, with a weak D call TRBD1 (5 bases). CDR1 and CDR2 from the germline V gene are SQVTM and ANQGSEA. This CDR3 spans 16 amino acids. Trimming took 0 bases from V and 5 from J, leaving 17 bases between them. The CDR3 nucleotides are TGCAGCGTTGAAGATGGAAGCAGGGCCGCCCACAATGAGCAGTTCTTC. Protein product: CSVEDGSRAAHNEQFF.

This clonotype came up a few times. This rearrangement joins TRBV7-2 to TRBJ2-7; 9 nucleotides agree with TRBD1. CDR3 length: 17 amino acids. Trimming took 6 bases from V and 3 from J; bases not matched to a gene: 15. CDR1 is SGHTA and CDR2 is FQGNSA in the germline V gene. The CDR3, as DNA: TGTGCCAGCAGTGTGGGACAGGGCATGAGGGAGGGCTACGAGCAGTACGTC. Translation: CASSVGQGMREGYEQYV.

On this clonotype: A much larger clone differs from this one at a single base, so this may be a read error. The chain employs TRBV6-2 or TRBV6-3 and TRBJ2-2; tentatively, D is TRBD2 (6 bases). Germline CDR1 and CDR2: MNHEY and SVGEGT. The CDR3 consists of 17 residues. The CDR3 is CVSSWLALGESTGELFF. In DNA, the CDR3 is TGTGTCAGCAGCTGGCTAGCGCTTGGAGAGAGCACCGGGGAGCTGTTTTTT.

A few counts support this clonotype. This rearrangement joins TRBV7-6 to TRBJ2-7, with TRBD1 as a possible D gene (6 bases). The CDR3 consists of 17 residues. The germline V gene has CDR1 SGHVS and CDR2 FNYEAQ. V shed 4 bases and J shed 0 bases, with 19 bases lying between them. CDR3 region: CASSSPGHSASSYEQYV. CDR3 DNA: TGTGCCAGCAGCTCCCCGGGACACTCCGCGAGCTCCTACGAGCAGTACGTC.

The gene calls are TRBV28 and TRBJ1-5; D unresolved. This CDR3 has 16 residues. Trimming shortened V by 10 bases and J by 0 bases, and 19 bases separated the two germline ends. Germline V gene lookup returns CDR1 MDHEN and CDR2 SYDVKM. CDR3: CATDIGRRDSNQPQHF. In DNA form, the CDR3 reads TGTGCCACCGACATCGGTAGACGGGATAGCAATCAGCCCCAGCATTTT.

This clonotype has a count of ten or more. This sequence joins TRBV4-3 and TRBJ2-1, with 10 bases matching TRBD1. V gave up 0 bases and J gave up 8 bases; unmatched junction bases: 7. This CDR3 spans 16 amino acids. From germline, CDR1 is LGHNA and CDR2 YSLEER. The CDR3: CASSQEDRGLSYEQFF. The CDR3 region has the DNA TGCGCCAGCAGCCAAGAAGACAGGGGGCTTTCTTATGAGCAGTTCTTC.

The CDR3 DNA sequence: TGTGCCAGCAGTATTAGGGACAGCTACGAGCAGTACTTC. This translates into CASSIRDSYEQYF. The V call is TRBV27, the J call TRBJ2-7, with 7 bases fitting TRBD1. V dropped 5 bases and J dropped 3; count of bases not matched to a gene: 4. Looked up from germline, CDR1 is MNHEY and CDR2 is SMNVEV (reference sequence). CDR3 length: 13 amino acids.

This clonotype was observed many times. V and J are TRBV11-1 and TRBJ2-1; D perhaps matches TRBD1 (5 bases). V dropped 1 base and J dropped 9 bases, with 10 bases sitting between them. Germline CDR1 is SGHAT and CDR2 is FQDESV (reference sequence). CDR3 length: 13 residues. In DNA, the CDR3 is TGTGCCAGCAGCTTAGGGGGCTGGCCTGAGCAGTTCTTC. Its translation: CASSLGGWPEQFF.

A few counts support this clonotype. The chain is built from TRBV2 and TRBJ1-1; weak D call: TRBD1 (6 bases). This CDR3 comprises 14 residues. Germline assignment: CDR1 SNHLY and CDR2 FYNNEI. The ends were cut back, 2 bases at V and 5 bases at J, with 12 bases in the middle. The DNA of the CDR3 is TGTGCCAGCAGTGAATATAACAGGGAAACTGAAGCTTTCTTT. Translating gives CASSEYNRETEAFF.

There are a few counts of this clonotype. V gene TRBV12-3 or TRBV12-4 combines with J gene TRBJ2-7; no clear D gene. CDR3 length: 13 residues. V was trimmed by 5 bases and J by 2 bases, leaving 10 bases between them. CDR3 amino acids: CASSPSATYEQYF. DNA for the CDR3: TGTGCCAGCAGTCCAAGTGCCACCTACGAGCAGTACTTC.

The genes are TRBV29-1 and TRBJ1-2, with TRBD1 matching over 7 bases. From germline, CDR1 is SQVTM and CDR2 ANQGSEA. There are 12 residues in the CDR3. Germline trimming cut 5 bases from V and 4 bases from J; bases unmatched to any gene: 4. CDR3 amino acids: CSVQDRSYGYTF. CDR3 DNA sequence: TGCAGCGTTCAGGACAGGAGCTATGGCTACACCTTC.

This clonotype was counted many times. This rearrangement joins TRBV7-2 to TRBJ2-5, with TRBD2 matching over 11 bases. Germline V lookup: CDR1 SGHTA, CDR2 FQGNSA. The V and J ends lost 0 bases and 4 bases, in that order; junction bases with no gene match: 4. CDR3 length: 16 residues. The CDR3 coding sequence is TGTGCCAGCAGCTTAGCGACTAGCGGGGTTCGAGAGACCCAGTACTTC. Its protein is CASSLATSGVRETQYF.

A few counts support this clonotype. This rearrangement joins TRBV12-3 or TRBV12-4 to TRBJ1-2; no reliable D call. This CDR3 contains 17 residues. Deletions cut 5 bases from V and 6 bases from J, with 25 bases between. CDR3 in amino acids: CASSPRLSAASVHGYTF. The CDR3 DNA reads TGTGCCAGCAGTCCAAGACTTTCGGCAGCGTCCGTGCATGGCTACACCTTC.

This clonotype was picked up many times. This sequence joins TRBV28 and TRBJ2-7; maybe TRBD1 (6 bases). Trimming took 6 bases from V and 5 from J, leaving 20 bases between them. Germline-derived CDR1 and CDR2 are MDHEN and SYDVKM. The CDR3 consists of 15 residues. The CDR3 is CASRDTFGGGNEQYV. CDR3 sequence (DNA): TGTGCCAGCAGAGATACCTTTGGTGGGGGCAACGAGCAGTACGTC.

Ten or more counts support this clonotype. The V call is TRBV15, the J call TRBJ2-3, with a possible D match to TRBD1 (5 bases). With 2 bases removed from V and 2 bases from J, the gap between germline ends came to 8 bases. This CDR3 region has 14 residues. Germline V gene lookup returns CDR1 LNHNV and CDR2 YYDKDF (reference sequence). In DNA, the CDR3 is TGTGCCACCAGCAGATCAGGGTTCACAGATACGCAGTATTTT. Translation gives CATSRSGFTDTQYF.

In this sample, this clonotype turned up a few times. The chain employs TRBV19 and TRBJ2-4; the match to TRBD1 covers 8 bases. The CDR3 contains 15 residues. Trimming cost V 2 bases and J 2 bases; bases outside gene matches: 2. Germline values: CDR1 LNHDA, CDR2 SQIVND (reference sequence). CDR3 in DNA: TGTGCCAGTAGTATATCCAGGGGGCCCAAAAACATTCAGTACTTC. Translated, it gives CASSISRGPKNIQYF. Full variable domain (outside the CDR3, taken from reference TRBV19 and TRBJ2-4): DGGITQSPKYLFRKEGQNVTLSCEQNLNHDAMYWYRQDPGQGLRLIYYSQIVNDFQKGDIAEGYSVSREKKESFPLTVTSAQKNPTAFYLCASSISRGPKNIQYFGAGTRLSVL.

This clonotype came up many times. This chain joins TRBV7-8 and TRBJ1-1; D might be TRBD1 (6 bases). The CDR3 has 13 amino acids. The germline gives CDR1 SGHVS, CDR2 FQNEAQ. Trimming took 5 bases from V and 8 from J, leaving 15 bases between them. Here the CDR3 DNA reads TGTGCCAGCAGCCCCCCGGGGGGGCCCGAAGCTTTCTTT. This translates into CASSPPGGPEAFF.